This T cell receptor beta chain stems from a study of shared clonotypes between healthy human individuals. V shed 6 bases and J shed 7 bases, with 17 bases lying between them. This CDR3 is built from 14 residues. Germline V lookup: CDR1 MNHNY, CDR2 SVGAGI (reference sequence). All of the donors resided in Nashville, Tennessee, and each was a Caucasian adult. CD45RA-negative memory and CD45RA+ naive subsets were split from the CD4+ cells. Findings and caveats of the study: Naive CD4 clonotypes were shared across a few donors at about 5.2%.

The protocol was immunoSEQ multiplex PCR, while the TCRdb copy is restricted to in-frame clones and leaves out a portion. The repertoire holds about 1 million clones, approximately 80% seen once, with 0.4% to 0.55% in the top ten. A note on this clone: Antigen unknown.

The V call is TRBV6-6, the J call TRBJ2-3; D unclear. The receptor comes from a man between 18 and 29 years old in good health. Some clones in this sample may be carry-over from other donors' samples. The sequenced sample was memory CD4+ T cells from PBMCs. Subset noted: CD45RA-negative fraction. The CDR3 DNA sequence: TGTGCCAGCAGAGACTTGACTCACTCAAATACGCAGTATTTT. Its translation: CASRDLTHSNTQYF.